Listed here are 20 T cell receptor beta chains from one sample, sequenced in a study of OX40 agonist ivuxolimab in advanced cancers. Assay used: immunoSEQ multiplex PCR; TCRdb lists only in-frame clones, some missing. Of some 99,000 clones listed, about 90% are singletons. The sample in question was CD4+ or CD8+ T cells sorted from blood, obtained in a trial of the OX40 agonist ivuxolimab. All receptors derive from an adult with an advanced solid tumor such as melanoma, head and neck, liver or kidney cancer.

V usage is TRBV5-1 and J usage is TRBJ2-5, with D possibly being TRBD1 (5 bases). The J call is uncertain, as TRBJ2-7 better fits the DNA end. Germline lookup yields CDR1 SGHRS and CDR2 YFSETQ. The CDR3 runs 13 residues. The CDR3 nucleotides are TGCGCCAGCAGCTTGGAGGGGTCCTACGAGCAGTACTTC. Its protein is CASSLEGSYEQYF.

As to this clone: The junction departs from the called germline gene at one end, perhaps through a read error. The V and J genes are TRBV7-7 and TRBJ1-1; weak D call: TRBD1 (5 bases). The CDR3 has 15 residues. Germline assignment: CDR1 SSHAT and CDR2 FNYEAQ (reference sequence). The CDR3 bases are TGTGCTAGCAGCCCACAACCGGGGCCAAACACTGAAGCTTTCTTT. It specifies CASSPQPGPNTEAFF.

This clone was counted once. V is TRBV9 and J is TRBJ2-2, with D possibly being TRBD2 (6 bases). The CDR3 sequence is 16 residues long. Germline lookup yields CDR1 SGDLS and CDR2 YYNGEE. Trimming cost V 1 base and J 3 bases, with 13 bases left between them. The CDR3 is CASSVFVGGDTGELFF. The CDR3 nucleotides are TGTGCCAGCAGCGTATTTGTGGGAGGTGACACCGGGGAGCTGTTTTTT.

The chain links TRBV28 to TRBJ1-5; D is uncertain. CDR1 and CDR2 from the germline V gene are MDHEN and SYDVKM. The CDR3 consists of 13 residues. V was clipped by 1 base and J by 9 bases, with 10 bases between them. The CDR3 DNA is TGTGCCAGCAGTTTATCGCCCCACCCGCCCCAGCATTTT. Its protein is CASSLSPHPPQHF.

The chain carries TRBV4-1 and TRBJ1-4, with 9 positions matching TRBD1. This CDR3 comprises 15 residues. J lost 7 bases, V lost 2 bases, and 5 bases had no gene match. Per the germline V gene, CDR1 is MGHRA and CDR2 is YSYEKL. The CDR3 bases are TGCGCCAGCAGCCAAACCGGGACAGGGTTTGAAAAACTGTTTTTT. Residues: CASSQTGTGFEKLFF.

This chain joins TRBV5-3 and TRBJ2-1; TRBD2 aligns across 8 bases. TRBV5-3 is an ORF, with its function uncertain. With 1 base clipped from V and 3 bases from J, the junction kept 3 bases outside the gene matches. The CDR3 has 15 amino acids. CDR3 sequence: CARSLRTSGYNEQFF. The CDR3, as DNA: TGTGCCAGAAGCTTGCGCACTAGCGGCTACAATGAGCAGTTCTTC.

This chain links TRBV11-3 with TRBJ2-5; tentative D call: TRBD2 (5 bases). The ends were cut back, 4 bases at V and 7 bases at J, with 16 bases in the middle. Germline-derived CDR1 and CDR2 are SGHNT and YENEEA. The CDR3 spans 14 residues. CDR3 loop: CASSSVSVEGTQYF. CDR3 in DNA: TGTGCCAGCAGCTCCGTTAGCGTTGAAGGGACCCAGTACTTC.

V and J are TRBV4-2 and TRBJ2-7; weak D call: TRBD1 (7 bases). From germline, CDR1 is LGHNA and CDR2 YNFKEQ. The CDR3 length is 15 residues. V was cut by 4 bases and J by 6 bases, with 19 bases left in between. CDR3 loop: CASSRDRGSRGEQYF. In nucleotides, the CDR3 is TGTGCCAGCAGCCGGGACAGAGGGTCGCGGGGCGAGCAGTACTTC.

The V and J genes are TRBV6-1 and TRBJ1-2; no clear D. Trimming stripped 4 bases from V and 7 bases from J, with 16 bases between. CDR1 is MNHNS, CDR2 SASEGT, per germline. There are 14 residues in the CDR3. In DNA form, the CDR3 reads TGTGCCAGCAGTGGGAACACGAAAAGCGGTGGCTACACCTTC. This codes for CASSGNTKSGGYTF.

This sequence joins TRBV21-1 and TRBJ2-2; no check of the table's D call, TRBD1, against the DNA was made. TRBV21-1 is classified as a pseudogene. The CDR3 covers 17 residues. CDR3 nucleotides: TGTGCCAGCAGTGCCGGAGGACAGGGGGGAGACACCGGGGAGCTGTTTTTT. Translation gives CASSAGGQGGDTGELFF.

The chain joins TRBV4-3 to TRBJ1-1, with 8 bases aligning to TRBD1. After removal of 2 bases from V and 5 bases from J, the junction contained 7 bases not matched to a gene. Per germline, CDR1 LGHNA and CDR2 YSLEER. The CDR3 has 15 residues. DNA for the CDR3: TGCGCCAGCAGCCAAACTCAGGGGGCAAGGACTGAAGCTTTCTTT. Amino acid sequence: CASSQTQGARTEAFF.

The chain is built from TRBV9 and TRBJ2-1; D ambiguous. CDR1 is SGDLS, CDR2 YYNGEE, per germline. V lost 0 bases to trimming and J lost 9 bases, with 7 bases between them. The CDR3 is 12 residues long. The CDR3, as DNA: TGTGCCAGCAGCGTAGCAAGAGGTGAGCAGTTCTTC. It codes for CASSVARGEQFF.

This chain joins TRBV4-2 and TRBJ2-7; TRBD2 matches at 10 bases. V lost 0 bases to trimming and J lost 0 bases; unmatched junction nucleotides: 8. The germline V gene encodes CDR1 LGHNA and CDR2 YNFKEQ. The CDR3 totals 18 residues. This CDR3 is CASSQEIGLAGDSYEQYF. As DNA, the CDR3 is TGTGCCAGCAGCCAAGAAATCGGTCTAGCGGGAGACTCCTACGAGCAGTACTTC.

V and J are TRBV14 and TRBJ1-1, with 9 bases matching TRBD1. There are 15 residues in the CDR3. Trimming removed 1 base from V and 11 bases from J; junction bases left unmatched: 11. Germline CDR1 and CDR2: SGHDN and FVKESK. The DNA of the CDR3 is TGTGCCAGCAGCCAAGGGACAGGGGCTGTGAGGGAGGCTTTCTTT. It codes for CASSQGTGAVREAFF.

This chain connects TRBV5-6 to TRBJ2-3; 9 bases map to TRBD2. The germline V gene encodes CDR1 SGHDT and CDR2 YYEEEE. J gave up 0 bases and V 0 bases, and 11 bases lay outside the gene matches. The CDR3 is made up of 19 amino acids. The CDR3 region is CASSLGVVAGAPSTDTQYF. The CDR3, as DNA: TGTGCCAGCAGCTTGGGGGTGGTAGCGGGGGCTCCTAGCACAGATACGCAGTATTTT. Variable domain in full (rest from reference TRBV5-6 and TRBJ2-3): DAGVTQSPTHLIKTRGQQVTLRCSPKSGHDTVSWYQQALGQGPQFIFQYYEEEERQRGNFPDRFSGHQFPNYSSELNVNALLLGDSALYLCASSLGVVAGAPSTDTQYFGPGTRLTVL.

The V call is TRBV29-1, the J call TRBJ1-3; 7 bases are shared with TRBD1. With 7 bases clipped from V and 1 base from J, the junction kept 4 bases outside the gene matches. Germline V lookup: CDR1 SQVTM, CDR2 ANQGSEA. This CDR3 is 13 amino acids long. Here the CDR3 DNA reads TGCAGCGCACAACAGGGGTCTGGAAACACCATATATTTT. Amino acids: CSAQQGSGNTIYF.

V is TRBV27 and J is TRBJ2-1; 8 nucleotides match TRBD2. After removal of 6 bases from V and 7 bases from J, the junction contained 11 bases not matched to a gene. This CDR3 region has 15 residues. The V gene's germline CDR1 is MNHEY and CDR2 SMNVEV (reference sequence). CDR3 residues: CASSPEVSGVNEQFF. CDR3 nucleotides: TGTGCCAGCAGCCCAGAGGTTAGCGGGGTAAATGAGCAGTTCTTC.

The CDR3 reads CASSQDVGQGNPGPDTQYF. CDR3 bases: TGCGCCAGCAGCCAAGATGTGGGACAGGGGAACCCTGGCCCAGATACGCAGTATTTT. V gene TRBV4-3 combines with J gene TRBJ2-3, with TRBD1 identical over 10 bases. The CDR3 has 19 amino acids. The V segment lost 0 bases and the J segment 4 bases; nucleotides outside the gene matches: 13. CDR1 and CDR2 (germline): LGHNA, YSLEER.

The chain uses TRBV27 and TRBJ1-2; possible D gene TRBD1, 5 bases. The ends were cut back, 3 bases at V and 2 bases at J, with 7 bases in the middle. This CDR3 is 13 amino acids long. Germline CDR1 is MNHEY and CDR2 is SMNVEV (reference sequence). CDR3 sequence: CASSFEGNYGYTF. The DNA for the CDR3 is TGTGCCAGCAGTTTTGAGGGGAACTATGGCTACACCTTC.

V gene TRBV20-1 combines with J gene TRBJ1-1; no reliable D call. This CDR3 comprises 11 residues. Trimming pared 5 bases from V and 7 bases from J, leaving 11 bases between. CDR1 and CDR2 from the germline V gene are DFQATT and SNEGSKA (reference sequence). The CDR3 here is CSASREVEAFF. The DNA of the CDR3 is TGCAGTGCTTCCCGCGAAGTTGAAGCTTTCTTT.